The rows below give T cell receptor beta chains drawn from one sample of a study of T cell changes during pregnancy in multiple sclerosis. Using immunoSEQ multiplex PCR, the repertoire was profiled, and TCRdb retains in-frame clones only, with some absent. Of about 56,000 clones listed, around 92% are singletons. The sample consisted of CD4+ T cells from peripheral blood mononuclear cells, taken in the second trimester of pregnancy. The receptor set was obtained from a female donor with multiple sclerosis, enrolled in a pregnancy study. Each CDR3 is given with its conserved first and last residue. D genes are given only for firm matches. Part of the rows lack a size; the others show once, few, many or a class for expanded clones.

V: TRBV11-2
size: -
J: TRBJ1-2
D: -
DNA: TGTGCCAGCAGCTTAGATCGGGAAACCGGATTCACCTTC
CDR3: CASSLDRETGFTF

V: TRBV19
size: -
J: TRBJ1-3
D: -
DNA: TGTGCGTCACTATCGTCAGGAAACACCATATATTTT
CDR3: CASLSSGNTIYF

V: TRBV15
size: -
J: TRBJ2-7
D: TRBD2
DNA: TGTGCCACCAGCAGAGGGGGAGGGTCAGCCCTCTCCTACGAGCAGTACTTC
CDR3: CATSRGGGSALSYEQYF

V: TRBV5-5
size: -
J: TRBJ2-1
D: -
DNA: TGTGCCAGCACCCCGGCGGTTGAGCAGTTCTTC
CDR3: CASTPAVEQFF

V: TRBV6-6
size: -
J: TRBJ1-1
D: -
DNA: TGTGCCAGCAGTTCCCTAGTAGTGGACAGTAACACTGAAGCTTTCTTT
CDR3: CASSSLVVDSNTEAFF

V: TRBV5-1
size: -
J: TRBJ2-7
D: -
DNA: TGCGCCAGCAGCCCGAACTTGGGCGACGAGCAGTACTTC
CDR3: CASSPNLGDEQYF

V: TRBV6-6
size: -
J: TRBJ1-5
D: TRBD1
DNA: TGTGCCAGCAGTTACTCCCAAGGGACAGCTCAGCCCCAGCATTTT
CDR3: CASSYSQGTAQPQHF

V: TRBV28
size: -
J: TRBJ1-3
D: -
DNA: TGTGCCAGCAGTTTTCCAGGCTCTGGAAACACCATATATTTT
CDR3: CASSFPGSGNTIYF

V: TRBV5-5
size: -
J: TRBJ1-3
D: -
DNA: TGTGCCAGCAGTTCTTCCTCTGGAAACACCATATATTTT
CDR3: CASSSSSGNTIYF

V: TRBV4-1
size: -
J: TRBJ2-2
D: -
DNA: TGCGCCAGCAGCCAACTCGACTTAGTCACTTACACCGGGGAGCTGTTTTTT
CDR3: CASSQLDLVTYTGELFF

V: TRBV18
size: -
J: TRBJ1-3
D: -
DNA: TGTGCCAGCTCACCCTACGGAGCAGACACCATATATTTT
CDR3: CASSPYGADTIYF

V: TRBV5-1
size: -
J: TRBJ2-5
D: TRBD2
DNA: TGCGCCAGCAGCTTGGGGCTAGCGGGCCAAGAGACCCAGTACTTC
CDR3: CASSLGLAGQETQYF

V: TRBV6-6
size: -
J: TRBJ1-1
D: -
DNA: TGTGCCAGCAGGCAAACTCAGGGTAAGAACACTGAAGCTTTCTTT
CDR3: CASRQTQGKNTEAFF

V: TRBV27
size: -
J: TRBJ2-5
D: TRBD1
DNA: TGTGCCAGCAGTCACCAGGGGGCGCGGGAGACCCAGTACTTC
CDR3: CASSHQGARETQYF

V: TRBV11-2
size: -
J: TRBJ1-1
D: -
DNA: TGTGCCAGCAGCGTACGGAGGGTGAACACTGAAGCTTTCTTT
CDR3: CASSVRRVNTEAFF

V: TRBV27
size: once
J: TRBJ2-1
D: TRBD2
DNA: TGTGCCAGCAGTTTATCGGGAGGGGCCGTCCCCTACGTTGAGCAGTTCTTC
CDR3: CASSLSGGAVPYVEQFF

V: TRBV19
size: -
J: TRBJ1-6
D: -
DNA: TGTGCCAGTAGTGACCTTTTTGAGGAAAATAATTCACCCCTCCACTTT
CDR3: CASSDLFEENNSPLHF

V: TRBV27
size: -
J: TRBJ1-4
D: TRBD1
DNA: TGTGCCAGCAGGCGACAGGGACCAGGCAATGAAAAACTGTTTTTT
CDR3: CASRRQGPGNEKLFF

V: TRBV6-6
size: -
J: TRBJ1-2
D: TRBD1
DNA: TGTGCCAGCAGGACCCGGACAGGGCTTGGCTACACCTTC
CDR3: CASRTRTGLGYTF

V: TRBV28
size: -
J: TRBJ1-2
D: -
DNA: TGTGCCAGCAGTTTTGGGAGCTATGGCTACACCTTC
CDR3: CASSFGSYGYTF

V: TRBV4-1
size: once
J: TRBJ2-5
D: -
DNA: TGCGCCAGCAGCCAAGAAGGGACTGGGGAGACCCAGTACTTC
CDR3: CASSQEGTGETQYF

V: TRBV29-1
size: -
J: TRBJ1-1
D: -
DNA: TGCAGCGTTGGGACAGCGGAAGCTTTCTTT
CDR3: CSVGTAEAFF

V: TRBV5-1
size: -
J: TRBJ2-5
D: TRBD1
DNA: TGCGCCAGCGGGACAGGGTCAGAGACCCAGTACTTC
CDR3: CASGTGSETQYF

V: TRBV6-1
size: -
J: TRBJ1-5
D: -
DNA: TGTGCCAGCAGTGAATGGGGGGAGGATCAGCCCCAGCATTTT
CDR3: CASSEWGEDQPQHF

V: TRBV27
size: -
J: TRBJ1-1
D: -
DNA: TGTGCCAGCAGTTTTAGAGAGAACACTGAAGCTTTCTTT
CDR3: CASSFRENTEAFF

V: TRBV5-6
size: once
J: TRBJ1-2
D: TRBD1
DNA: TGTGCCAGCAGCTTGGGCAGGGGGAGCGGCGGCTACACCTTC
CDR3: CASSLGRGSGGYTF

V: TRBV5-1
size: -
J: TRBJ2-3
D: -
DNA: TGCGCCAGCAGCTTCGGCGGAAGCACAGATACGCAGTATTTT
CDR3: CASSFGGSTDTQYF

V: TRBV5-5
size: -
J: TRBJ1-1
D: -
DNA: TGTGCCAGCAGCTTGGTGGGCGCAAATAACTGGAACACTGAAGCTTTCTTT
CDR3: CASSLVGANNWNTEAFF

V: TRBV6-5
size: -
J: TRBJ2-2
D: -
DNA: TGTGCCAGCAATAAGAAGGGGATCACCGGGGAGCTGTTTTTT
CDR3: CASNKKGITGELFF

V: TRBV28
size: -
J: TRBJ1-5
D: TRBD1
DNA: TGTGCCAGCAGTTCAATACAGGGGAATCAGCCCCAGCATTTT
CDR3: CASSSIQGNQPQHF

V: TRBV2
size: -
J: TRBJ2-3
D: TRBD1
DNA: TGTGCCAGCAGGGGAGACAGGGGGCCCACAGATACGCAGTATTTT
CDR3: CASRGDRGPTDTQYF

V: TRBV19
size: -
J: TRBJ1-5
D: -
DNA: TGTGCCAGTAGTATAGGAGACAATCAGCCCCAGCATTTT
CDR3: CASSIGDNQPQHF

V: TRBV19
size: -
J: TRBJ1-2
D: TRBD1
DNA: TGTGCCAGTAGTCCCCGGGACAGGATTAACTATGGCTACACCTTC
CDR3: CASSPRDRINYGYTF

V: TRBV6-6
size: -
J: TRBJ1-2
D: -
DNA: TGTGCCAGCAGTCACCAGGCAAATGGCTACACCTTC
CDR3: CASSHQANGYTF

V: TRBV30
size: -
J: TRBJ1-4
D: -
DNA: TGTGCCTGGAGTGTACAGGGTGGGAGGGGATCCGTGGAACTGTTTTTT
CDR3: CAWSVQGGRGSVELFF

V: TRBV6-1
size: -
J: TRBJ2-4
D: -
DNA: TGTGCCAGCAGTGACGACCCTTTCTGGAGAAACATTCAGTACTTC
CDR3: CASSDDPFWRNIQYF

V: TRBV29-1
size: once
J: TRBJ2-7
D: TRBD1
DNA: TGCAGCGTTGGGGGACCGGGACAGGGTCCCGAGCAGTACTTC
CDR3: CSVGGPGQGPEQYF

V: TRBV10-3
size: -
J: TRBJ2-1
D: TRBD1
DNA: TGTGCCACAGTTCCGGGACAGAGTTCTAATGAGCAGTTCTTC
CDR3: CATVPGQSSNEQFF

V: TRBV28
size: -
J: TRBJ2-3
D: -
DNA: TGTGCCAGCAGTTTTGGGACTAGCACAGATACGCAGTATTTT
CDR3: CASSFGTSTDTQYF

V: TRBV30
size: -
J: TRBJ1-1
D: -
DNA: TGTGCCTACAGGGAGAACACTGAAGCTTTCTTT
CDR3: CAYRENTEAFF

V: TRBV4-1
size: -
J: TRBJ2-3
D: TRBD2
DNA: TGCGCCAGCAGCCGCGCGGGACTAGCGGGAGGTGGCACAGATACGCAGTATTTT
CDR3: CASSRAGLAGGGTDTQYF

V: TRBV7-9
size: -
J: TRBJ1-1
D: -
DNA: TGTGCCAGCAGCCCAGGCCTAGGGGCGAACACTGAAGCTTTCTTT
CDR3: CASSPGLGANTEAFF

V: TRBV5-1
size: -
J: TRBJ2-3
D: -
DNA: TGCGCCAGCAGTCTCAGCACAGATACGCAGTATTTT
CDR3: CASSLSTDTQYF

V: TRBV6-5
size: -
J: TRBJ1-5
D: TRBD1
DNA: TGTGCCAGCGGACAGGGAGGAAATCAGCCCCAGCATTTT
CDR3: CASGQGGNQPQHF

V: TRBV4-1
size: -
J: TRBJ2-5
D: -
DNA: TGCGCCAGCAGCCAAGATCTGGGACGGCAGGGGCTGAAGACCCAGTACTTC
CDR3: CASSQDLGRQGLKTQYF

V: TRBV5-1
size: -
J: TRBJ2-2
D: TRBD2
DNA: TGCGCCAGCAGCGTGCGCCCCAGGACTAGCGGGGCCGATAGAAACACCGGGGAGCTGTTTTTT
CDR3: CASSVRPRTSGADRNTGELFF

V: TRBV19
size: -
J: TRBJ2-3
D: -
DNA: TGTGCCAGTAGTGTTCAGGGTTTTTCCACAGATACGCAGTATTTT
CDR3: CASSVQGFSTDTQYF

V: TRBV10-3
size: -
J: TRBJ1-1
D: -
DNA: TGTGCCATCAGTGAAGGAGCTGAAGCTTTCTTT
CDR3: CAISEGAEAFF

V: TRBV11-2
size: -
J: TRBJ2-1
D: TRBD2
DNA: TGTGCCAGCAGCAAATCGCCGACTAGCGGGGTTGATGAGTTCTTC
CDR3: CASSKSPTSGVDEFF

V: TRBV5-4
size: -
J: TRBJ2-5
D: TRBD2
DNA: TGTGCCAGCAGTTCTGGGACTAGCGGGAAGCAAGAGACCCAGTACTTC
CDR3: CASSSGTSGKQETQYF

V: TRBV18
size: -
J: TRBJ2-2
D: -
DNA: TGTGCCAGCTCACATACAGGGATTTTAGGGAACACCGGGGAGCTGTTTTTT
CDR3: CASSHTGILGNTGELFF

V: TRBV5-1
size: once
J: TRBJ1-1
D: TRBD1
DNA: TGCGCCAGCAGCTTCTTACAGGGGAGCAACACTGAAGCTTTCTTT
CDR3: CASSFLQGSNTEAFF

V: TRBV5-1
size: -
J: TRBJ2-5
D: TRBD2
DNA: TGCGCCAGCAGCTTGTCCCCGGGGGGCCAAGAGACCCAGTACTTC
CDR3: CASSLSPGGQETQYF

V: TRBV15
size: -
J: TRBJ2-5
D: -
DNA: TGTGCCACCACCGGTCCCCCGAATCGGGAGACCCAGTACTTC
CDR3: CATTGPPNRETQYF

V: TRBV11-1
size: -
J: TRBJ2-2
D: TRBD1
DNA: TGTGCCAGCAGCTTAGCGCAGGGGGCGGTCGGGGAGCTGTTTTTT
CDR3: CASSLAQGAVGELFF